This note documents a single T cell receptor (beta chain) sequence. This clonotype was recorded at least ten times. The clone's antigen remains unknown. The record has no base qualities; no much larger clone is one base away. This specimen belongs to a study of T cells in Graves' hyperthyroidism and ophthalmopathy (dated by TCRdb to between 2019 and 2020). For the wider study: Peripheral blood was sampled at the time of initial diagnosis, prior to any treatment. The 75 to 100 discovery patients were divided at random into training and test sets in a 7:3 ratio. Prospective prediction of ophthalmopathy was tested in an independent validation cohort consisting of 18 to 20 hyperthyroidism patients and more than 15 patients who later progressed to ophthalmopathy. After sampling, hyperthyroidism patients received methimazole starting at 30 mg daily, and ophthalmopathy patients received high-dose intravenous methylprednisolone. According to the paper, TCR Vbeta CDR3 sequencing was carried out on approximately 140 peripheral blood samples, which came from fewer than 50 ophthalmopathy, around 75 hyperthyroidism and 17 progressor patients. The study also compared thyroid tissue and blood T-cell repertoires from 5 to 7 Graves' hyperthyroidism patients. A discovery cohort of roughly 96 patients, approximately 44 with Graves' ophthalmopathy and roughly 59 with stable Graves' hyperthyroidism, was used to find distinguishing TCR V-J signatures.

General conclusions and limits of the study: In cross-validation, a model built on a 13 V-J signature told ophthalmopathy apart from stable hyperthyroidism with 85% to 90% sensitivity and roughly 81% specificity, and in testing the same model reached 80%/75%. No statistical method was used to fix the sample size in advance, and group allocation was not hidden from the investigators. During validation, the model predicted progression to ophthalmopathy a median of approximately 6.5 months ahead of onset, with almost 71% sensitivity and almost 75% specificity. Most expanded thyroid clonotypes (frequency above 0.001) were also found in blood, which suggests that blood repertoires may mirror thyroid immune responses.

The TCR beta CDR3 regions were amplified from RNA transcripts. The first round of RT-PCR for the TCR CDR3 was performed with the HTBI primer set and the Qiagen OneStep RT-PCR kit. Libraries were constructed in a second round of multiplex PCR, after which size selection and purification were performed. Sequencing of the libraries was done on an Illumina HiSeq2000 using paired-end 100 bp reads. Per the authors' processing: SOAPnuke was used to process the raw data, throwing out any read that contained adapters or uncalled bases, had a mean Phred below 15, or lacked an exact constant-primer or identifier match. COPE v1.2.5 was used to merge high-quality paired reads, and clonotypes were defined as unique nucleotide sequences. MiTCR v1.1 was used to align the clonotypes against IMGT TRBV, TRBD and TRBJ reference segments. Only V-J combinations with frequency above 0.0001, covering roughly 99% of repertoires, were analysed. The TCS score was defined as the ratio of F50 (clonal expansion) to E x V (chaos), calculated using BLOSUM62-based TCRdist between CDR3 peptides within each V-J. Welch's t-statistics and random forest reduced around 520 V-J features to 10 to 15, which were used in a naive Bayes classifier (R e1071). The Morisita-Horn index was used to measure how similar the thyroid and blood repertoires were. The raw public data were reprocessed by TCRdb itself: fastp quality trimming at Q25, MiXCR clonotype calling, in-frame beta chains only. CDR3 protein duplicates are merged, each entry listing the most common genes and DNA. None of the V and J calls come from the authors' own analysis; TCRdb made them. For this sample the table gives about 610,000 distinct CDR3 sequences, of which about 14% were detected only once. Of the sample, around 4.1% is held by the ten largest clones.

Moderately to severely active disease, a Clinical Activity Score of at least 3, a NOSPECS grade of at least 4, and a duration under 3 months were present in ophthalmopathy patients. Any patient with an uncontrolled infection, another autoimmune disease, pregnancy or lactation was excluded. Clinical symptoms, serum thyroxine and TRAb, thyroid ultrasound, and orbital computed tomography formed the basis for the diagnoses. PBMCs were isolated from about 9.2 ml of fresh peripheral blood by Ficoll-Paque density gradient centrifugation. Trizol reagent was used to extract total RNA, and RNA quality was then checked on an Agilent 2100 Bioanalyzer. Source material: blood. This receptor was obtained from a woman aged 40 to 49 with Graves' ophthalmopathy.

The CDR3 protein is CASSGLAGGVKNIQYF. Here is the DNA: TGTGCCAGCAGTGGCCTAGCGGGAGGGGTCAAAAACATTCAGTACTTC. The chain uses TRBV2 and TRBJ2-4; TRBD2 agrees with 12 junctional bases. V lost 4 bases and J lost 3 bases, and the count of bases not matched to a germline gene is 4. The germline V gene specifies SNHLY as CDR1 and FYNNEI as CDR2. From its cysteine to its phenylalanine, the CDR3 spans 16 amino acids. Only CDR3 DNA is held: 48 bases, read in frame from base 1. The CDR3 plus the reference TRBV2 and TRBJ2-4 genes for the other parts give the full variable domain: EPEVTQTPSHQVTQMGQEVILRCVPISNHLYFYWYRQILGQKVEFLVSFYNNEISEKSEIFDDQFSVERPDGSNFTLKIRSTKLEDSAMYFCASSGLAGGVKNIQYFGAGTRLSVL.